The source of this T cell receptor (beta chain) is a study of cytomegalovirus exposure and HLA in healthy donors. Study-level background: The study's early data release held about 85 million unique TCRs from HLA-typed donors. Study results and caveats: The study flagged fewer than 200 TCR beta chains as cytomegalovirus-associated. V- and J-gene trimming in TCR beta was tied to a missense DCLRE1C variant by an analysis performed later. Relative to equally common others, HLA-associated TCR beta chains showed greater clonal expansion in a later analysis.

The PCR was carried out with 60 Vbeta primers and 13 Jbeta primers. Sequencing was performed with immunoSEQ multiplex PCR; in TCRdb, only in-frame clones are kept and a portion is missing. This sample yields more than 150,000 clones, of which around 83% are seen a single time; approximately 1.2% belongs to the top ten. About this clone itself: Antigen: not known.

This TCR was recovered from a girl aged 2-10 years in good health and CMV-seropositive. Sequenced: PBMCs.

CDR3 protein: CASSLEGQLPRQYF. The CDR3 coding sequence is TGTGCCAGCAGCTTGGAGGGACAGTTACCTCGGCAGTACTTC. The chain employs TRBV7-9 and TRBJ2-7, with a tentative D call TRBD1 (7 bases). V was pared by 3 bases and J by 9 bases, with 18 bases between. CDR3 length equals 14 residues. Germline V gene sequence: CDR1 SEHNR, CDR2 FQNEAQ (reference sequence).